The T cell receptor beta chain described here comes from a study of cytomegalovirus exposure and HLA in healthy donors (dated by TCRdb to 2016 to 2017). For the study in its entirety: An earlier analysis of approximately 640 of the donors reported 250 to 350 Gb of sequence data and some 120 million unique TCR beta sequences from 150 million to 200 million T cells. Roughly 320 gigabases of sequencing data and 75 million to 85 million unique TCR sequences made up an early release that covered fewer than 650 HLA-typed donors. Of the approximately 370 genotyped donors, less than 90% were placed in the genetic ancestry cluster associated with self-reported Caucasian donors. The study was designed to test whether signatures of past pathogen exposure could be identified by cataloging public T cell receptors. The study used immunosequencing to profile the T cell repertoires of approximately 650 subjects and linked those repertoires to cytomegalovirus serostatus. Besides the first cohort of 500 to 700 subjects, a separate validation cohort made up of 120 different subjects was used. High-throughput TCR immunosequencing, statistical association of individual TCRs with disease status, and machine learning were combined to predict cytomegalovirus infection status. In a later analysis, previously published TCR beta repertoires from more than 500 donors were re-analyzed and high-resolution HLA genotyping was added so that TCR occurrence patterns could be studied. Rather than drawing on any new phenotypic data, the later analysis identified candidate immune exposures from TCR beta sequences and the way those sequences occurred across donors. An earlier analysis of some 600 of the donors applied high-throughput TCR beta sequencing to assess whether each TCR beta V gene segment acted as functional or pseudogenic. Donor age, sex, ethnicity and CMV serostatus were compiled alongside the repertoire data. A later genetic analysis used genome-wide SNP genotypes for about 65% of the 666 donors, treating that subset as a discovery cohort. All discovery cohort repertoires had been generated on a single sequencing platform. Both class I and class II loci were covered by HLA typing, at four-digit resolution. The number of donors typed differed by locus, with roughly 620-630 for A, B, C, DRB1 and DQB1, approximately 500 for DQA1, 600 to 610 for DPA1, and under 490 for DPB1. Roughly 5 DR-DQ haplotypes were handled as single units for association and clustering, since linkage in the cohort was strong. Among 300 to 500 genotyped donors of the cohort, an average of roughly 230,000 unique TCR beta nucleotide sequences was sequenced per donor, of which approximately 18% were non-productive. General study outcomes and caveats: Compared with equally common non-associated chains, HLA-associated TCR beta chains in a later analysis were more clonally expanded and had lower generation probabilities. Because HLA typing was missing for some donors at each locus, association tests included only the typed subset. According to a later analysis, parvovirus B19, influenza, CMV and Epstein-Barr virus appeared linked to several top co-occurrence clusters. The authors suggested that the approach could potentially be generalized to other disease states and immunological phenotypes. When HLA alleles, especially DR and DQ, strongly co-occurred, attributing TCR associations to individual alleles was difficult. Because counts were too low, about 18 rarely observed V segments, including chromosome 9 orphons, were excluded from the earlier analysis of some 590 of the donors. In the study, some 180 TCR beta chains were listed as associated with cytomegalovirus. In a later analysis, most CMV-associated TCR beta chains were found to appear HLA-restricted, with HLA associations seemingly driven largely by CMV exposure. V-gene and J-gene trimming of TCR beta chains was associated with a missense DCLRE1C variant in a later genetic analysis, and the association was replicated in an independent cohort. Some IMGT-functional V segments, including TRBV6-2 and TRBV6-3, could not be told apart with the 87-base-pair reads, so those segments were excluded. A few of the identified cytomegalovirus-associated TCR beta chains were confirmed in vitro to be specific for cytomegalovirus antigens. A further reported finding was that TCR beta sequences accurately predicted the HLA-A and HLA-B alleles for most subjects in the first cohort. Correlated functional status among segregating V segments might reflect linkage disequilibrium, but an unknown experimental factor could not be ruled out. A later analysis found that TCR association rates varied across HLA loci, with DRB1 alleles showing the most associated TCRs and HLA-C alleles the fewest. The classifier was reported to diagnose cytomegalovirus status with high specificity and sensitivity in both the original cohort and the validation cohort. CMV serostatus was the only immune exposure information available for the cohort. In a later genetic analysis, fewer N-insertions in productive TCRs were reported among donors in an Asian-associated ancestry cluster than the roughly 700-donor mean. Specific HLA alleles were associated with over 15,000 TCR beta sequences at a false discovery rate of 0.05 in a later analysis. Presence/absence analyses assumed roughly uniform sequencing depth across donors, an assumption that may not hold. A group of highly shared sequence variants was considered likely to be a technical artifact of the sequencing pipeline. While some public TCRs were present in many individuals, most TCR sequences turned up only very rarely across donors. In an earlier analysis of under 600 of the donors, most TCR beta V segments were observed in productive rearrangements about 90% or about 30% of the time, broadly matching IMGT annotations. The cohort was sequenced for TCR beta chains only, and without alpha or paired-chain data the features that could be detected were limited.

There are 13 amino acids in the CDR3, from cysteine to phenylalanine inclusive. Left in the record is the CDR3 DNA by itself, 39 bases read in frame from the first base. Looking up the germline V gene yields CDR1 ENHRY and CDR2 SYGVKD. Germline trimming: 8 bases from V, 7 bases from J; junction bases outside gene matches: 4. Library preparation was by the immunoSEQ multiplex PCR assay. A mixture of 60 forward primers for TCR Vbeta segments and 13 reverse primers for TCR Jbeta segments was used in the multiplex PCR. Amplification of the CDR3 region of rearranged TCR beta genes was performed with a multiplex PCR assay on genomic DNA. The amplified TCR beta libraries were sequenced on the Illumina HiSeq System as 87-base-pair reads. Turning to the authors' computational methods: In a later analysis, 70 million to 95 million unique TCR beta chains were counted across the approximately 640 repertoires, and roughly 11 million of these chains were shared by at least two donors. Raw reads were error-corrected and collapsed into unique sequences by a nearest-neighbor algorithm in which closely related sequences were merged to remove PCR and sequencing errors. To assign V, D and J gene segments, CDR3 sequences were aligned to IMGT reference sequences. For a sequence to be retained, a match of at least six nucleotides was required to both a V gene segment and a J gene segment. Rearrangements were classified as productive when the CDR3 lacked stop codons and remained in frame with V and J, and all other rearrangements were classified as non-productive. CDR3 was defined according to IMGT convention as the region running from the second conserved V-encoded cysteine to the conserved J-encoded phenylalanine. The earlier analysis of around 640 of the donors excluded sequences that lacked an unambiguous match to a single V gene segment. An earlier analysis of 500 to 600 of the donors classified V segments as functional when productive rearrangements were above 56.7% and as segregating when the standard deviation between donors was above 5%. To diagnose cytomegalovirus status from the catalog of TCR beta chain sequences, a statistical classification framework was built. A later analysis assigned V and J genes by comparing TCR nucleotide sequences with IMGT/GENE-DB human TR gene sequences. Using the TCRdist pipeline, a later analysis assigned CDR3 sequences along with most-parsimonious VDJ recombination scenarios. In a later analysis, each TCR beta chain was defined by its CDR3 amino acid sequence together with its V-gene family, and reads without a unique V-gene family were excluded. As a way to deal with suspected cross-contamination and a sequencing artifact, a later analysis dropped 450 to 700 nucleotide sequences that were highly shared and had low generation probability. In a later analysis, a clonal expansion index for each public chain was calculated from normalized within-repertoire ranks of inferred template counts. In a later analysis, generation probabilities were computed using a VDJ recombination model fitted to out-of-frame rearrangements, and the results were checked against IGoR. Hypergeometric tests were used in a later analysis to score TCR-TCR, TCR-HLA and TCR-CMV co-occurrence, with a repertoire-size bias correction applied to the TCR pairs. In a later analysis, false discovery rates were estimated by permuting HLA or CMV assignments 20 times. In a later analysis, co-occurring TCRs were grouped using DBSCAN, with TCRdist sequence similarity added in when clustering inside HLA-allele-positive subsets. For co-occurrence clustering, repertoires with fewer than 30,000 or more than 120,000 public chains were excluded, along with roughly five repertoires with anomalous nucleotide sharing. Drawn from immuneACCESS, this table holds only the in-frame rearrangements with V and J called that TCRdb kept. Clones are partly lost; checked studies trace under half to an unresolved V gene and leave the rest unexplained. V, J and clone size are taken as reported in that table, and D and trimming were inferred from the DNA itself. Recorded for this sample are around 150,000 clones; more than 80% of them occurred a single time. Roughly 2% of the sample is held by the ten biggest clonotypes.

In total, over 600 healthy bone marrow donors made up the cohort. At the time of sampling, all cohort members were nominally healthy, though unrecorded immune exposures were likely present. The donor was CMV seronegative and belonged to the group of around 400 seronegative cohort members. A peripheral blood sample was collected from each donor, and TCR beta sequencing was performed on peripheral blood mononuclear cells. Genomic DNA was extracted from the blood cell samples with the Qiagen DNeasy Blood Extraction Kit. A note on this clone: The specificity of this receptor is unknown. No much larger clone is present one base from it, and per-base qualities are unavailable.

The sequence derives from a woman in her late teens or twenties in good health and CMV-seronegative. Sequencing used PBMCs. In this chain, TRBV10-3 is recombined with TRBJ1-6; TRBD1 agrees with 8 junctional bases. The CDR3 corresponds to CAIGQGKNSPLHF. The DNA is as follows: TGTGCCATCGGACAGGGAAAGAATTCACCCCTCCACTTT.